Sequencing of this TCR beta chain was carried out in a study of vaccination and CD4 T cells after COVID-19. Across the whole study: Recovered patients in the cohort numbered six men and four women, two of them Hispanic. A vaccine, either BNT162b2 or mRNA-1273, was given to participants in two doses.

The treatment is: roughly 10-day PBMC culture with coronavirus spike peptide pools or control peptides (ViraFEST assay). Fresh replacement IL-2 medium substituted for half the medium on days 3 and 7. Per the germline V gene, CDR1 is LNHDA and CDR2 is SQIVND (reference sequence). J lost 5 bases, V lost 6 bases, and 4 bases had no gene match. The CDR3 sequence is 15 residues long. Concerning this clonotype itself: The antigen is not known.

Findings of the study overall: Nearly all convalescent vaccine-specific clones, 304 of 307, recognized only SARS-CoV-2 spike.

Oncomine TCR Beta short-read sequencing was applied to DNA from cultured CD4+ T cells. A single record per CDR3 protein comes from TCRdb applying MiXCR to the PCR reads. The sample has 9,000 to 10,000 distinct CDR3 sequences; 30% to 45% are singletons. Sequencing was carried out using CD4+ T cells from blood, cultured in vitro. The V gene is TRBV19, the J gene TRBJ2-1, with TRBD2 matching over 13 bases. The TCR comes from a human donor who had recovered from COVID-19. CDR3 amino acids: CASRGGTSGDNEQFF. The DNA for the CDR3 is TGTGCCAGTAGGGGGGGGACTAGCGGGGACAATGAGCAGTTCTTC.